The 19 T cell receptor beta chains reported below all come from one sample, sequenced in a study of cytomegalovirus exposure and HLA in healthy donors. Using immunoSEQ multiplex PCR, the repertoire was profiled, and TCRdb retains in-frame clones only, with some absent. The table records some 80,000 clones, 95% to 97% of them present only once. Sequencing input: PBMCs. The source of these receptors is a man between 18 and 35 years old in good health and CMV-seropositive.

This chain links TRBV13 with TRBJ2-7; D is undetermined. V was cut by 0 bases and J by 6 bases, with 12 bases left in between. This CDR3 has 14 amino acids. Germline-derived CDR1 and CDR2 are PRHDT and FYEKMQ (reference sequence). The CDR3 sequence: CASSLGAILAEQYF. Here the CDR3 DNA reads TGTGCCAGCAGCTTAGGCGCTATCCTTGCCGAGCAGTACTTC.

The rearrangement links TRBV27 to TRBJ1-2; the match to TRBD1 covers 8 bases. Germline CDR1 and CDR2: MNHEY and SMNVEV (reference sequence). CDR3 length: 12 residues. Trimming removed 8 bases from V and 4 bases from J; junction bases left unmatched: 3. In DNA form, the CDR3 reads TGTGCCAGCCAGGGGGCTGGCTATGGCTACACCTTC. Its translation is CASQGAGYGYTF.

The chain uses TRBV6-5 and TRBJ2-7, with D possibly TRBD1 on 6 matching bases. Germline V gives CDR1 MNHEY, CDR2 SVGAGI. V lost 2 bases, J lost 0 bases, and 11 bases lay in between. This CDR3 region has 15 residues. The CDR3 region is CASSYGTWASYEQYF. The CDR3, as DNA: TGTGCCAGCAGTTACGGGACATGGGCCTCCTACGAGCAGTACTTC.

As for this clone: As the CDR3 is not closed by the conserved phenylalanine or tryptophan, this likely results from a read error. The limits of the CDR3 on the DNA are not certain, so only TCRdb's listed CDR3 is given. The V and J genes are TRBV4-2 and TRBJ1-2; the listed D gene, TRBD1, was not tested against the DNA. The CDR3 contains 10 residues when both ends are counted. Looked up from germline, CDR1 is LGHNA and CDR2 is YNFKEQ. This CDR3 reads CASSQFRTSQ.

The chain links TRBV30 to TRBJ2-2, with D perhaps matching TRBD1 (6 bases). CDR3 size: 15 residues. Trimming cost V 3 bases and J 4 bases, with 15 bases left between them. CDR1 is GTSNPN, CDR2 SVGIG, per germline (reference sequence). Here the CDR3 DNA reads TGTGCCTGGAGCAGAATGGACAGACTCACCGGGGAGCTGTTTTTT. Translation gives CAWSRMDRLTGELFF.

The V gene is TRBV5-8, the J gene TRBJ2-3, with 7 positions matching TRBD2. CDR3 length: 14 residues. The germline V gene encodes CDR1 SGHTS and CDR2 YDEGEE. V lost 6 bases and J lost 4; bases outside the gene matches: 8. The CDR3, as DNA: TGTGCCAGCACCTTAGGACTAGTCCCAGATACGCAGTATTTT. Translated: CASTLGLVPDTQYF.

This clone showed up just once. The J gene is TRBJ2-3, the V gene TRBV29-1; 9 bases are shared with TRBD1. The germline gives CDR1 SQVTM, CDR2 ANQGSEA. V shed 2 bases and J 3 bases; nucleotides not matched to a gene: 3. The CDR3 sequence is 14 residues long. The CDR3 reads CSVELGQGTDTQYF. The DNA for the CDR3 is TGCAGCGTTGAACTTGGACAGGGGACAGATACGCAGTATTTT.

This chain joins TRBV5-6 and TRBJ1-2; D call uncertain. CDR1 is SGHDT and CDR2 is YYEEEE in the germline V gene. V lost 5 bases to trimming and J lost 3 bases, with 11 bases between them. The CDR3 runs to 13 residues. The CDR3 region is CASSSGVDYGYTF. The CDR3 bases are TGTGCCAGCAGTTCTGGAGTGGACTATGGCTACACCTTC.

The gene calls are TRBV6-1 and TRBJ1-1, with D hard to call. The CDR3 has 12 amino acids. Germline lookup yields CDR1 MNHNS and CDR2 SASEGT. V was cut by 4 bases and J by 3 bases, with 6 bases left in between. This chain's CDR3 is CASSVGDTEAFF. The CDR3 DNA follows: TGTGCCAGCAGTGTTGGAGACACTGAAGCTTTCTTT.

The chain joins TRBV2 to TRBJ2-1; TRBD2 agrees at 8 bases. This CDR3 has 14 residues. The germline CDR1 and CDR2 sequences are SNHLY and FYNNEI. Trimming at V came to 7 bases and at J to 8 bases, leaving 10 bases not matched to a gene. The CDR3 protein is CASIISGRGYEQFF. In nucleotides, the CDR3 is TGTGCCAGCATTATAAGCGGGAGAGGCTATGAGCAGTTCTTC.

The chain carries TRBV13 and TRBJ1-2; TRBD1 might be the D (6 bases). Germline CDR1 reads PRHDT; CDR2 reads FYEKMQ (reference sequence). This CDR3 region has 12 residues. V gave up 4 bases and J gave up 8 bases, with 11 bases separating them. This CDR3 reads CASSSGQTGYTF. CDR3 nucleotide sequence: TGTGCCAGCAGCTCCGGACAGACGGGCTACACCTTC.

The V gene is TRBV28, the J gene TRBJ1-2; the D gene is possibly TRBD1 (6 bases). The CDR3 loop spans 15 amino acids. Trimming pared 4 bases from V and 5 bases from J, leaving 17 bases between. In germline, CDR1 is MDHEN, CDR2 SYDVKM. The CDR3 spells CASSSSGRGSYGYTF. The CDR3 bases are TGTGCCAGCAGTTCCTCGGGCAGGGGTTCTTATGGCTACACCTTC.

Notes on this clone: A read error may produce the germline difference seen at one junction end. CDR3 nucleotides: TGTGCCAGTGGTATCCGGGACAGGGGATTCCTGCGCACCGGGGAGCTGTTTTTT. It is translated as CASGIRDRGFLRTGELFF. V and J are TRBV19 and TRBJ2-2, with 10 bases fitting TRBD1. The CDR3 is 18 residues long. The V gene's germline CDR1 is LNHDA and CDR2 SQIVND (reference sequence).

The rearrangement links TRBV30 to TRBJ2-5, with D perhaps matching TRBD1 (5 bases). Germline V gives CDR1 GTSNPN, CDR2 SVGIG (reference sequence). V was clipped by 1 base and J by 2 bases, with 8 bases between them. The CDR3 length is 13 residues. The CDR3 protein is CAWSGGPQETQYF. In DNA form, the CDR3 reads TGTGCCTGGAGTGGGGGCCCACAAGAGACCCAGTACTTC.

The chain combines TRBV6-1 with TRBJ2-2; 10 nucleotides line up with TRBD1. CDR1 MNHNS and CDR2 SASEGT come from the germline V gene. V lost 1 base to trimming and J lost 6 bases; unmatched junction nucleotides: 8. The CDR3 length is 17 residues. The CDR3 reads CASSEGLDRGTAGELFF. The CDR3, as DNA: TGTGCCAGCAGTGAAGGACTGGACAGGGGGACCGCCGGGGAGCTGTTTTTT.

The gene calls are TRBV6-5 and TRBJ2-7; a possible D gene is TRBD1 (5 bases). The germline gives CDR1 MNHEY, CDR2 SVGAGI. The CDR3 spans 13 residues. Trimming removed 2 bases from V and 4 bases from J, with 9 bases in between. CDR3 sequence reads: CASSYGAWYEQYF. In DNA form, the CDR3 reads TGTGCCAGCAGTTACGGGGCTTGGTACGAGCAGTACTTC.

V usage is TRBV9 and J usage is TRBJ1-1; D is unclear. The germline V gene encodes CDR1 SGDLS and CDR2 YYNGEE. The V and J ends lost 3 bases and 3 bases respectively, with 12 bases between them. CDR3 length: 14 residues. The CDR3 reads CASSANTLHTEAFF. The CDR3 region has the DNA TGTGCCAGCAGCGCCAATACACTACACACTGAAGCTTTCTTT.

This clone was recorded once. This chain links TRBV19 with TRBJ1-5; D is undetermined. Germline V gene data show CDR1 as LNHDA and CDR2 as SQIVND (reference sequence). Trimming shortened V by 7 bases and J by 0 bases, and 13 bases separated the two germline ends. The CDR3 length is 15 residues. The CDR3 region is CASTSGAYSNQPQHF. Here the CDR3 DNA reads TGTGCCAGTACCTCGGGAGCTTATAGCAATCAGCCCCAGCATTTT.

The V call is TRBV5-1, the J call TRBJ2-1, with TRBD2 matching 7 bases. Trimming removed 0 bases from V and 6 bases from J; junction bases left unmatched: 3. Germline V gene data show CDR1 as SGHRS and CDR2 as YFSETQ. This CDR3 has 14 amino acids. CDR3 sequence (DNA): TGCGCCAGCAGCTTGGTAGGCGGGAGCAATGAGCAGTTCTTC. Residues: CASSLVGGSNEQFF. Full variable domain (rest looked up from reference TRBV5-1 and TRBJ2-1): KAGVTQTPRYLIKTRGQQVTLSCSPISGHRSVSWYQQTPGQGLQFLFEYFSETQRNKGNFPGRFSGRQFSNSRSEMNVSTLELGDSALYLCASSLVGGSNEQFFGPGTRLTVL.